Sequencing of this TCR beta chain was carried out in a study of T cell responses to AZD1222 COVID-19 vaccine. About this clone itself: Relative to the germline gene, one junction end is altered; a read error may explain this.

Per germline, CDR1 SNHLY and CDR2 FYNNEI. The CDR3 totals 11 residues. Some clones are missing from TCRdb's copy, which holds only in-frame ones; the method was immunoSEQ multiplex PCR. The sample consists of 120,000 to 150,000 clones, approximately 90% of them appearing once. This clonotype was obtained from an adult in good health. The sample in question was peripheral blood, obtained on day 0 of AZD1222 vaccination. The gene calls are TRBV2 and TRBJ2-5; D is unclear. DNA for the CDR3: TGTGCCAGCAGTGAAGTAAAGTCTGTTCACTTC. This encodes CASSEVKSVHF.